This TCR beta chain was profiled in a study of blood T cell repertoires in COVID-19. V shed 4 bases and J shed 7 bases, with 13 bases lying between them. The CDR3 has 14 residues. Germline CDR1 is SGHTA and CDR2 is FQGNSA. In the original workflow: Reference gene primers were amplified, and this amplification served to estimate nucleated cell counts. This table comes from immunoSEQ multiplex PCR, and its TCRdb copy is limited to in-frame clones, with some not included. V and J calls and clone size are given by that table; D and trimming were obtained from the DNA. The sample includes 270,000 or so clones, approximately 85% seen only once; the top ten take 13%.

This sequence joins TRBV7-2 and TRBJ2-2, with D possibly being TRBD2 (5 bases). Sequencing was done on a sample of peripheral blood. This receptor was taken from a human donor in a cohort sampled during active COVID-19. CDR3 bases: TGTGCCAGCAGCTCTTTACTAGGAAGCGGGGAGCTGTTTTTT. Amino acid sequence: CASSSLLGSGELFF.